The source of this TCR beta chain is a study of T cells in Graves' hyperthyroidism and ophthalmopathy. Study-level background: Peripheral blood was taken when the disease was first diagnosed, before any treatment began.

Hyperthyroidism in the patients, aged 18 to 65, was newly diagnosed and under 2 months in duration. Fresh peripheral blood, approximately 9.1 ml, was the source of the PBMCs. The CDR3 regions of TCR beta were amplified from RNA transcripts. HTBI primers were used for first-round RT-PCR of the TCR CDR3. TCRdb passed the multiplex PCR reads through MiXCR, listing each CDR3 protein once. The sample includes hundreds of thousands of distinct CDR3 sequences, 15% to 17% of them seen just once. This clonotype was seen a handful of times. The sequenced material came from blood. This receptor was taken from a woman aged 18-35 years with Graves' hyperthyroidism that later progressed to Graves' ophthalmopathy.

The CDR3 sequence is CASSQKDRGTNQPQHF. The CDR3 bases are TGTGCCAGCAGCCAGAAGGACAGGGGAACAAATCAGCCCCAGCATTTT. The chain carries TRBV4-2 and TRBJ1-5; TRBD1 aligns across 9 bases. V lost 3 bases to trimming and J lost 4 bases; unmatched junction nucleotides: 7. Germline loops: CDR1 LGHNA, CDR2 YNFKEQ. The CDR3 contains 16 residues.